This T cell receptor (beta chain) was recovered during a study of esophageal squamous cell carcinoma under preoperative chemotherapy. The overall study: Samples included peripheral blood T cells as well as tumor-infiltrating lymphocytes.

TCRdb re-analysed the PCR reads in MiXCR, keeping a single row per CDR3 protein. The sample holds about 20,000 distinct CDR3 sequences, roughly 46% seen once. On this clonotype: The antigen is unknown.

Time point given: after preoperative PTX-NDP chemotherapy. Study findings and constraints: After treatment, tumor-infiltrating lymphocytes seemed to come partly from incoming peripheral T cells, not only local changes.

The CDR3 runs to 13 residues. The V and J genes are TRBV12-3 or TRBV12-4 and TRBJ2-4, with TRBD2 matching over 8 bases. Matching the DNA end better, TRBJ2-5 makes the J call doubtful. This TCR was recovered from a human donor with esophageal squamous cell carcinoma. The donor label of this sample is uncertain. The sample was collected from a patient given preoperative chemotherapy. The DNA for the CDR3 is TGTGCCAGCAGTCTTAGCGGGACAGAGACCCAGTACTTC. This translates into CASSLSGTETQYF.